The source of this T cell receptor (beta chain) is a study of STAT5B mutations in CD4+ large granular lymphocyte leukemia. Study outcomes and limitations: CD4-sorted patient repertoires seemed more clonal than healthy CD4+ repertoires. No patients shared main leukemic clonotypes, though less than 30% appeared at low frequency elsewhere. Compared with healthy controls (2/35), patient top clones favored TRBV06 (8/27).

Remarks on this clone: Its antigen is undetermined.

Germline trimming cut 4 bases from V and 2 bases from J; bases unmatched to any gene: 5. Germline V CDR1 and CDR2: LNHDA, SQIVND (reference sequence). The CDR3 has 17 amino acids. TCRdb's copy holds only in-frame clones and misses some; the assay was immunoSEQ multiplex PCR. The data show 23,000 or so clones, with more than 70% seen just once and about 0.6% held by the top ten. This receptor was taken from a human donor in good health. Sequencing was carried out using CD4+ T cells from blood buffy coats. The chain recombines TRBV19 with TRBJ2-6; 10 bases match TRBD1. The CDR3 region has the DNA TGTGCCAGTAGTACCCGACAGGGGGCGGCTGGGGCCAACGTCCTGACTTTC. This sequence encodes CASSTRQGAAGANVLTF.